This TCR beta chain was sequenced in a study of shared clonotypes between healthy human individuals. At the level of the study: The study enrolled a couple of women and a few men aged 18 to 49.

In the naive CD8 group, cells lacked CD45RO and were positively selected for CCR7, so terminally differentiated effector memory CD45RA+ cells were left out. Clones were sequenced by immunoSEQ multiplex PCR, and TCRdb holds only the in-frame ones, with some missing. Of roughly 850,000 clones listed, 95% to 97% are singletons. CDR1 is MGHRA and CDR2 is YSYEKL in the germline V gene. The CDR3 is made up of 17 amino acids. V was clipped by 1 base and J by 5 bases; unmatched bases: 14. The chain combines TRBV4-1 with TRBJ2-7; 7 positions agree with TRBD1. Sequenced sample: naive CD8+ T cells sorted from blood. This clonotype was sampled from a man in his thirties or forties in good health. CDR3 in DNA: TGCGCCAGCAGCCAAGCCTCACAGAGGGGGCTGAGGAACGAGCAGTACTTC. It encodes CASSQASQRGLRNEQYF.